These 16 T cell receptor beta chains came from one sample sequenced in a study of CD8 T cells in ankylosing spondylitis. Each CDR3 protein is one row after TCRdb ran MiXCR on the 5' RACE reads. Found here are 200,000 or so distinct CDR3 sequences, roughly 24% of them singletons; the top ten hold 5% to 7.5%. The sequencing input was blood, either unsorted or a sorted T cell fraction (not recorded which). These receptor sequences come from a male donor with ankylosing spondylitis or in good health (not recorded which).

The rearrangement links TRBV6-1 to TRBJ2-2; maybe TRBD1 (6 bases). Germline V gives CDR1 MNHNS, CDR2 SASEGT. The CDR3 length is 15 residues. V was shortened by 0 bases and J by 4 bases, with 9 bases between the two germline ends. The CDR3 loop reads CASSEAHRATGELFF. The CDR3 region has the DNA TGTGCCAGCAGTGAAGCCCACAGGGCCACCGGGGAGCTGTTTTTT.

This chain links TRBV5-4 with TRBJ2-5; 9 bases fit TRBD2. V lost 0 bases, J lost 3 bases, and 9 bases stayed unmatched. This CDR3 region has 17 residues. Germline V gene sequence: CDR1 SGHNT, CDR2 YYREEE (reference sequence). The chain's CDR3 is CASSLERLAEWEETQYF. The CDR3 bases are TGTGCCAGCAGCTTGGAGCGACTAGCGGAGTGGGAAGAGACCCAGTACTTC.

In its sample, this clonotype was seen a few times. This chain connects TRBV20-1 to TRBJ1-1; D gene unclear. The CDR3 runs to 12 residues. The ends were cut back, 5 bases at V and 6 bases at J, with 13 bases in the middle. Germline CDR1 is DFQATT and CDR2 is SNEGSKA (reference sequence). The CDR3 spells CSAQREAAEAFF. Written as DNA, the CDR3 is TGCAGTGCTCAACGGGAAGCGGCTGAAGCTTTCTTT.

The CDR3 loop is CSATRWSSYNEQFF. CDR3 DNA sequence: TGCAGTGCTACTCGGTGGAGCTCCTACAATGAGCAGTTCTTC. This chain uses TRBV20-1 with TRBJ2-1; D is ambiguous. Trimming removed 4 bases from V and 0 bases from J, with 10 bases in between. The CDR3 extends over 14 amino acids. The germline V gene encodes CDR1 DFQATT and CDR2 SNEGSKA (reference sequence).

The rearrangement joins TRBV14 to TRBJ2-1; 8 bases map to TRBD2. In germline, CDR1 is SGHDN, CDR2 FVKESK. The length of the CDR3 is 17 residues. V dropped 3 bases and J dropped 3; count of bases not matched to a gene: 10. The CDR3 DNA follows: TGTGCCAGCAGCCACAGAACGAGCGGGAGCAGCTACAATGAGCAGTTCTTC. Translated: CASSHRTSGSSYNEQFF.

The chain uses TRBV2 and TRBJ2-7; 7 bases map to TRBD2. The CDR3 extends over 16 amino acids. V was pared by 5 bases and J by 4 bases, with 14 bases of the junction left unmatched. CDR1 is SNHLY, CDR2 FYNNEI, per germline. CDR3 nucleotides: TGTGCCAGCAGTCGGTGGGCTCTAAGGGAGGGGTACGAGCAGTACTTC. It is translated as CASSRWALREGYEQYF.

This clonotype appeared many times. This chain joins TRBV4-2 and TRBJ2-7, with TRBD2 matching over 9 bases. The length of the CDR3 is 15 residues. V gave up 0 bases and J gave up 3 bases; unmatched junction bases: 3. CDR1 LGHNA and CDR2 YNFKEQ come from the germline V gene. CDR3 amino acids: CASSQDASGNYEQYF. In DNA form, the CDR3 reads TGTGCCAGCAGCCAAGATGCTAGCGGGAACTACGAGCAGTACTTC.

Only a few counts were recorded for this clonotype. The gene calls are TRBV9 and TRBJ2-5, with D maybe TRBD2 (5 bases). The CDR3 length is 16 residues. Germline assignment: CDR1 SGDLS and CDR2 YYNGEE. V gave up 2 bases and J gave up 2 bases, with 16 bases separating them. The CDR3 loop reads CASSVTSSVTQETQYF. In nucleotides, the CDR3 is TGTGCCAGCAGCGTTACTAGTTCCGTTACACAAGAGACCCAGTACTTC.

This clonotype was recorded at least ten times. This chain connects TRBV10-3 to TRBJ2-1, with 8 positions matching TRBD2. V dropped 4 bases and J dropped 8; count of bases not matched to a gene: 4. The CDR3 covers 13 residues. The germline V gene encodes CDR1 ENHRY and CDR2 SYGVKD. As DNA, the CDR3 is TGTGCCATCAGTGTAGCTAGCGGGCATGAGCAGTTCTTC. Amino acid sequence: CAISVASGHEQFF.

The CDR3 spells CASSKDSSGNTIYF. CDR3 nucleotides: TGTGCCAGCAGCAAGGACAGCTCTGGAAACACCATATATTTT. The rearrangement uses TRBV7-6 and TRBJ1-3, with D perhaps TRBD1 (6 bases). Trimming left V 5 bases short and J 0 bases short, with 8 bases between. The germline V gene encodes CDR1 SGHVS and CDR2 FNYEAQ. The CDR3 covers 14 residues.

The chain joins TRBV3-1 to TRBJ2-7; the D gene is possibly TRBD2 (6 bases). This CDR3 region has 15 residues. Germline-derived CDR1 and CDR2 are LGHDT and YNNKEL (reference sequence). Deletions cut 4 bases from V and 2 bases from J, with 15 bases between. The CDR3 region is CASSRSGLKTYEQYF. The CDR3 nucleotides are TGTGCCAGCAGCCGTAGCGGACTAAAAACCTACGAGCAGTACTTC.

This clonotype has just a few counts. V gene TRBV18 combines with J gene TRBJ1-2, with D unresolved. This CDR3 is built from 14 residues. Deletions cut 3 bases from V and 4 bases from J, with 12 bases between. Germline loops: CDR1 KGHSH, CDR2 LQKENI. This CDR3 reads CASSPPGGSYGYTF. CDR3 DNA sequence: TGTGCCAGCTCACCCCCAGGAGGGTCCTATGGCTACACCTTC.

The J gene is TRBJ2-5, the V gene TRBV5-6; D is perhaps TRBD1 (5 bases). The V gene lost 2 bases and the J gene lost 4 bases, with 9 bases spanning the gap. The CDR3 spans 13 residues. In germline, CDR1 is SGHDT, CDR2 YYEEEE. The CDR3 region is CASSFGRVETQYF. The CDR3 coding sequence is TGTGCCAGCAGCTTCGGCAGGGTAGAGACCCAGTACTTC.

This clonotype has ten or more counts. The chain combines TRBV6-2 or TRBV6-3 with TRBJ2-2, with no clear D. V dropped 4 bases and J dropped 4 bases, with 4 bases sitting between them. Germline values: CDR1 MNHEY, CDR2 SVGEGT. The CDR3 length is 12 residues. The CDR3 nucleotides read TGTGCCAGCAGTTTCATCACCGGGGAGCTGTTTTTT. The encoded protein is CASSFITGELFF.

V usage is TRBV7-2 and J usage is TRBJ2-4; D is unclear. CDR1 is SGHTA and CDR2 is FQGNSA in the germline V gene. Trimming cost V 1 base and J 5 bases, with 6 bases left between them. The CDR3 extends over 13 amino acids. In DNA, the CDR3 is TGTGCCAGCAGCTTAGACAGTGAAAACATTCAGTACTTC. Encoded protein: CASSLDSENIQYF.

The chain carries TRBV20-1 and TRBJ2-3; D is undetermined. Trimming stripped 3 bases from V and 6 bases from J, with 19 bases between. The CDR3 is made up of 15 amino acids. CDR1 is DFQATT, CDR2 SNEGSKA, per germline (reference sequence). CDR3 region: CSARGWSIGADTQYF. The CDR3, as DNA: TGCAGTGCTAGGGGATGGAGCATTGGAGCTGATACGCAGTATTTT.